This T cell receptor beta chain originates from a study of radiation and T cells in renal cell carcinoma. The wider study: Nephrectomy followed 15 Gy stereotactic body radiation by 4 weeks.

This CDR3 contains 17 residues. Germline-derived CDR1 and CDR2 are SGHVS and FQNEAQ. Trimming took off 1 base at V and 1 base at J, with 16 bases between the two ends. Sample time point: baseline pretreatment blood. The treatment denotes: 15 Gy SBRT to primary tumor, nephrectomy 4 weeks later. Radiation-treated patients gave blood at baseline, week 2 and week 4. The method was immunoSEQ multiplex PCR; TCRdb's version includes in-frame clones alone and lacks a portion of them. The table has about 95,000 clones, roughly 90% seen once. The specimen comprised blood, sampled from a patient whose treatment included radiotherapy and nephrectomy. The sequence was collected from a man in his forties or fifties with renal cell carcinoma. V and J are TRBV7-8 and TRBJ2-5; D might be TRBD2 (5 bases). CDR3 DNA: TGTGCCAGCAGCTTAGGAGGAGTTAGCGCCTCCCAAGAGACCCAGTACTTC. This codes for CASSLGGVSASQETQYF.